This TCR beta chain was recovered during a study of CD8 T cells in Susac syndrome. Study-wide findings and caveats: As the study acknowledged, the number of individuals in its TCR sequencing and HLA analysis was relatively small.

This CDR3 contains 15 residues. The germline V gene has CDR1 SQVTM and CDR2 ANQGSEA. V trimming: 1 base; J trimming: 0 bases; junction bases outside the gene matches: 3. TCR beta from blood CD8+ and CD4+ T cells was sequenced. The multiple sclerosis controls were treatment-naive patients affected by stable or active relapsing-remitting disease. With random hexamers, roughly 0.45 to 1 ug RNA was reverse transcribed. An immunoSEQ multiplex PCR amplified TCR beta CDR3 over 54 Vbeta and 13 Jbeta. One entry per CDR3 protein results from TCRdb running MiXCR on the immunoSEQ multiplex PCR reads. The table records a few hundred thousand distinct CDR3 sequences, roughly 90% of them present only once. This clonotype was observed a few times. Antigen specificity is unknown.

The rearrangement uses TRBV29-1 and TRBJ2-7; 10 positions match TRBD2. Sequences were obtained from CD8+ T cells from PBMCs. The TCR comes from a human donor with multiple sclerosis. CDR3 protein: CSVEVLAGNSYEQYF. The CDR3 nucleotides read TGCAGCGTTGAAGTACTAGCGGGGAACTCCTACGAGCAGTACTTC.